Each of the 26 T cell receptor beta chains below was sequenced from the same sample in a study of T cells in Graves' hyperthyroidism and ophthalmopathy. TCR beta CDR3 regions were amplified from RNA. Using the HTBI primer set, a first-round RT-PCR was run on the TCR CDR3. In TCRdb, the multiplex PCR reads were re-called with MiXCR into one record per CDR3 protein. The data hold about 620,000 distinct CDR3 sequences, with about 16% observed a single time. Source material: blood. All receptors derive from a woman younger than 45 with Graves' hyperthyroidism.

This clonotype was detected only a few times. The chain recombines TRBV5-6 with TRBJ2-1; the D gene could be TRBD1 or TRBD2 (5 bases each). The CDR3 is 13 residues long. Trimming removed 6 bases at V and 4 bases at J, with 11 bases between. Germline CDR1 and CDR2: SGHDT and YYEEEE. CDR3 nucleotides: TGTGCCAGCACCCTCTGGGGGTACAATGAGCAGTTCTTC. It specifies CASTLWGYNEQFF. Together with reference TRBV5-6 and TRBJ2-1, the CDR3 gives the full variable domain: DAGVTQSPTHLIKTRGQQVTLRCSPKSGHDTVSWYQQALGQGPQFIFQYYEEEERQRGNFPDRFSGHQFPNYSSELNVNALLLGDSALYLCASTLWGYNEQFFGPGTRLTVL.

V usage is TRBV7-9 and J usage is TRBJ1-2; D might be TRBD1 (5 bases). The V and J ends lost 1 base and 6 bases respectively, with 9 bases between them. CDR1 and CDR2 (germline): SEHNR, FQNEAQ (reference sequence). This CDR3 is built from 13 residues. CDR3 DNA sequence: TGTGCCAGCAGCTTAGTCTGGGACGATGGCTACACCTTC. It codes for CASSLVWDDGYTF.

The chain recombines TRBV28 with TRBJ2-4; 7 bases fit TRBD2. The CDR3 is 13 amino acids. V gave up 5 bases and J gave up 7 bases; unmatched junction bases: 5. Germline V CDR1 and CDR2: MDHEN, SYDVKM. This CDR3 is CASSESGRNIQYF. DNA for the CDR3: TGTGCCAGCAGTGAATCCGGGAGGAACATTCAGTACTTC.

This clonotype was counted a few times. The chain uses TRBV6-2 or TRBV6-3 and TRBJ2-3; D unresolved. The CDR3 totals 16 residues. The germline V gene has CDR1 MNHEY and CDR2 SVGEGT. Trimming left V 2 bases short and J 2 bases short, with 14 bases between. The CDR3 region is CASSYGGGSDTDTQYF. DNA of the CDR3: TGTGCCAGCAGTTACGGCGGTGGGTCAGACACAGATACGCAGTATTTT.

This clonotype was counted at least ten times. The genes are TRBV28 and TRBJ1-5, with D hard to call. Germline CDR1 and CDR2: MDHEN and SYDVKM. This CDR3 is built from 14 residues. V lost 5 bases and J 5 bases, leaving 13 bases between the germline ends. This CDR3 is CASSPPGNDQPQHF. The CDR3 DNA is TGTGCCAGCAGTCCCCCAGGCAACGATCAGCCCCAGCATTTT.

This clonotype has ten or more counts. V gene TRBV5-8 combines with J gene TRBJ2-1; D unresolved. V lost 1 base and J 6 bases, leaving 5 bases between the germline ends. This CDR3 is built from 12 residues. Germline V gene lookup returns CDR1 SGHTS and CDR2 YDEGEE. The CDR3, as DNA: TGTGCCAGCAGCTTGATAGGCAATGAGCAGTTCTTC. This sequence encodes CASSLIGNEQFF. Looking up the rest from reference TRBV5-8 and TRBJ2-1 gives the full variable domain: EAGVTQSPTHLIKTRGQQATLRCSPISGHTSVYWYQQALGLGLQFLLWYDEGEERNRGNFPPRFSGRQFPNYSSELNVNALELEDSALYLCASSLIGNEQFFGPGTRLTVL.

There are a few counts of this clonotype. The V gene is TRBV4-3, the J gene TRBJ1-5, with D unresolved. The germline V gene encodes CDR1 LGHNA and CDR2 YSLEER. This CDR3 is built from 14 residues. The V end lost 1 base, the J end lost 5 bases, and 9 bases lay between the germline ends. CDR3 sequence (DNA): TGCGCCAGCAGCCAAGCTAGGGATGATCAGCCCCAGCATTTT. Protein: CASSQARDDQPQHF.

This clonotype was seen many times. The CDR3 DNA is TGTGCCTGGAGTCCCAAGCGGCCGCTGCTCACAGATACGCAGTATTTT. Translating gives CAWSPKRPLLTDTQYF. V usage is TRBV30 and J usage is TRBJ2-3; weak D call: TRBD2 (5 bases). Trimming cost V 2 bases and J 2 bases, with 17 bases left between them. The CDR3 totals 16 residues. Looked up from germline, CDR1 is GTSNPN and CDR2 is SVGIG (reference sequence).

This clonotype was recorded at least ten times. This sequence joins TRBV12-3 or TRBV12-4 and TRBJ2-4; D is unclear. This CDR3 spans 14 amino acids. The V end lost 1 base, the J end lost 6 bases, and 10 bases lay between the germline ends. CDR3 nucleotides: TGTGCCAGCAGTTTAGGCCAGGTGTTAAACATTCAGTACTTC. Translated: CASSLGQVLNIQYF.

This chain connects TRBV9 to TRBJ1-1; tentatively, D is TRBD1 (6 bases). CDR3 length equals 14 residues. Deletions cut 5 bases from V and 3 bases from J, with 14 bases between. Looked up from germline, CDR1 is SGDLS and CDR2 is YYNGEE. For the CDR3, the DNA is TGTGCCAGCAGACCCTCGGACAGCGACACTGAAGCTTTCTTT. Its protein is CASRPSDSDTEAFF.

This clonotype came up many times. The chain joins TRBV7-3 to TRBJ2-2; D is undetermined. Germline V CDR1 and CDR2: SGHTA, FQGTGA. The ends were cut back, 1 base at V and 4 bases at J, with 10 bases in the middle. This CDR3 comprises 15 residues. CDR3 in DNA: TGTGCCAGCAGCTTAAGTGGCACGACCACCGGGGAGCTGTTTTTT. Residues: CASSLSGTTTGELFF. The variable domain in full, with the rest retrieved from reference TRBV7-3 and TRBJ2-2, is GAGVSQTPSNKVTEKGKYVELRCDPISGHTALYWYRQSLGQGPEFLIYFQGTGAADDSGLPNDRFFAVRPEGSVSTLKIQRTERGDSAVYLCASSLSGTTTGELFFGEGSRLTVL.

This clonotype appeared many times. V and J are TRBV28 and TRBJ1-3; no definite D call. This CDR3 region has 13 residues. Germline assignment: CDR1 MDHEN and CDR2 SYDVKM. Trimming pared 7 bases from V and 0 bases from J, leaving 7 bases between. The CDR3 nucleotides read TGTGCCAGCAAACGGCTCTCTGGAAACACCATATATTTT. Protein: CASKRLSGNTIYF.

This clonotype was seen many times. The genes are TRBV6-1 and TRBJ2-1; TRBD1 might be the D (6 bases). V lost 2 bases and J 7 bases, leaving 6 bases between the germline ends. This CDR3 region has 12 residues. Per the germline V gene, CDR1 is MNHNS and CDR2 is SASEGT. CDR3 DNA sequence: TGTGCCAGCAGTGAAACAGGGAATGAGCAGTTCTTC. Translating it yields CASSETGNEQFF.

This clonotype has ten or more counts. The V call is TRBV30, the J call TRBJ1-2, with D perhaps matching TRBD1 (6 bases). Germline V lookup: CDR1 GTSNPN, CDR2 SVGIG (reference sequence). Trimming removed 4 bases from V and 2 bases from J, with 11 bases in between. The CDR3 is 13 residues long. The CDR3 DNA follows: TGTGCCTGGATGAACAGGGTGAACTATGGCTACACCTTC. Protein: CAWMNRVNYGYTF.

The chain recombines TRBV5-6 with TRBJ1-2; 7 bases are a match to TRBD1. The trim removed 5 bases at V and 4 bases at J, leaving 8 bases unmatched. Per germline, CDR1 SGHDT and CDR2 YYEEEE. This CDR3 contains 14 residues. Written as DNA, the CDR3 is TGTGCCAGCAGTCCCACAGGGGCTTCCTATGGCTACACCTTC. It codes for CASSPTGASYGYTF.

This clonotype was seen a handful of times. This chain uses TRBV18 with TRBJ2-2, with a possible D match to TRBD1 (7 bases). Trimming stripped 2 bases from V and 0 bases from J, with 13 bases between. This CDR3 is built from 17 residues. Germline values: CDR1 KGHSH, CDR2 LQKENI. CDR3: CASSPAQGGTNTGELFF. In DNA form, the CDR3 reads TGTGCCAGCTCACCAGCCCAGGGGGGCACGAACACCGGGGAGCTGTTTTTT.

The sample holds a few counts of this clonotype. In DNA, the CDR3 is TGTGCCAGCATAGGGGGCCCCCAAGAGACCCAGTACTTC. It specifies CASIGGPQETQYF. The chain joins TRBV27 to TRBJ2-5, with 7 bases aligning to TRBD1. The CDR3 has 13 residues. J gave up 1 base and V 7 bases, and 3 bases lay outside the gene matches. Germline values: CDR1 MNHEY, CDR2 SMNVEV (reference sequence).

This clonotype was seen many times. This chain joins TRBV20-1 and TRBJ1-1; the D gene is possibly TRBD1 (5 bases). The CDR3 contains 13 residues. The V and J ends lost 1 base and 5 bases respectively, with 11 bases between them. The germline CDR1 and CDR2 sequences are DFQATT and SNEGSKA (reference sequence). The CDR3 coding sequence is TGCAGTGCTAGAGCAGGGTTAGGGACTGAAGCTTTCTTT. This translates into CSARAGLGTEAFF.

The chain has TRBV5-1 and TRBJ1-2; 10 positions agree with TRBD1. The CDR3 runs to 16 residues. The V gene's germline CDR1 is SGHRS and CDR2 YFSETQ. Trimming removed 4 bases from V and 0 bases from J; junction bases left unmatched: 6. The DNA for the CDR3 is TGCGCCAGCAGCCCCAGGGACAGGGGAGCTAACTATGGCTACACCTTC. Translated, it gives CASSPRDRGANYGYTF.

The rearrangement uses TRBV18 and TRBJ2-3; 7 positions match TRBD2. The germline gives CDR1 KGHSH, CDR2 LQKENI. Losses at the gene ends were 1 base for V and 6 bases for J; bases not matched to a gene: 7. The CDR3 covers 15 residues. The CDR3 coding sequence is TGTGCCAGCTCACCACGGGGAGGGCCCTTGGATACGCAGTATTTT. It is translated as CASSPRGGPLDTQYF.

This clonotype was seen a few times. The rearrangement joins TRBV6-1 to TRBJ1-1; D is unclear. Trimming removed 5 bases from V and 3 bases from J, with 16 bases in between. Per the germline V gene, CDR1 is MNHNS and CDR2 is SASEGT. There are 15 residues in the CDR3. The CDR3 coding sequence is TGTGCCAGCAGTCCCCGGGCCAGCGGGGACACTGAAGCTTTCTTT. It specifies CASSPRASGDTEAFF.

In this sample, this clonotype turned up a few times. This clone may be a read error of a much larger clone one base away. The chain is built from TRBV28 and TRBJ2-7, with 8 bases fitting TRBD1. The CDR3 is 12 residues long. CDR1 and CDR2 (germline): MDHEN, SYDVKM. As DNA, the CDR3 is TGTGCCGGCAGTAGGACAGGGTGGGAGCAGTACTTC. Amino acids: CAGSRTGWEQYF.

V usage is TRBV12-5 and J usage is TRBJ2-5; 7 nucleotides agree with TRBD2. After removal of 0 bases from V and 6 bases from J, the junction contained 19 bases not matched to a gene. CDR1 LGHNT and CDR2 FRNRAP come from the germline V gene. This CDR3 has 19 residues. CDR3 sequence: CASGLVSHIGGRGRKTQYF. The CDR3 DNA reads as TGTGCTAGTGGTTTGGTATCCCATATAGGCGGGCGGGGGAGGAAGACCCAGTACTTC.

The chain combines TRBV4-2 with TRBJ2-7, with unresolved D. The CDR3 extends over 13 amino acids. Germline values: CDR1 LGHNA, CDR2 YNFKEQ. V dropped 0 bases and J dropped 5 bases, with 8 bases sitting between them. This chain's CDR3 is CASSQERSDEQYF. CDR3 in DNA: TGTGCCAGCAGCCAAGAACGTTCGGACGAGCAGTACTTC.

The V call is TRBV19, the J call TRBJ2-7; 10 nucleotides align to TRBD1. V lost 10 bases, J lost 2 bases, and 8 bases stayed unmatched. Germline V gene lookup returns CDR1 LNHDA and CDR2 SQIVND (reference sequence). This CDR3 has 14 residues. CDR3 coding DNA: TGTGCCACGAGGGGGGACAGGGGACCCTACGAGCAGTACTTC. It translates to CATRGDRGPYEQYF.

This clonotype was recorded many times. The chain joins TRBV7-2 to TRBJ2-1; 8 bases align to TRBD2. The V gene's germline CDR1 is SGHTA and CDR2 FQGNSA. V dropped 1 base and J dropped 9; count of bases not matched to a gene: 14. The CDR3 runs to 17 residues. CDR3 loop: CASSLGGTSGLRGEQFF. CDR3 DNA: TGTGCCAGCAGCTTAGGTGGAACTAGCGGTTTGCGGGGTGAGCAGTTCTTC.